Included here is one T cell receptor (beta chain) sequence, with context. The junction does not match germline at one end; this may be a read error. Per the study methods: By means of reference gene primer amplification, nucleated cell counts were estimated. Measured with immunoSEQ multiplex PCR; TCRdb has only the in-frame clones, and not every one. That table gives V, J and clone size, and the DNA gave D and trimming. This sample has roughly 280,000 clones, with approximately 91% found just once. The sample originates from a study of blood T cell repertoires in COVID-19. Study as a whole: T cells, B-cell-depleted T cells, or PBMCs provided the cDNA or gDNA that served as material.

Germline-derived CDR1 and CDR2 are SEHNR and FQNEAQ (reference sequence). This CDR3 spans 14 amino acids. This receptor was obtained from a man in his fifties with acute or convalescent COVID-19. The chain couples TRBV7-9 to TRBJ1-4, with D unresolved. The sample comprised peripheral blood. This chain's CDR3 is CAGSLPATNEKLFF. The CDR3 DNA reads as TGTGCCGGCAGCCTCCCTGCAACTAATGAAAAACTGTTTTTT.